These 11 T cell receptor beta chains were sequenced from one sample in a study of T cell responses to AZD1222 COVID-19 vaccine. Some clones are missing from TCRdb's copy, which holds only in-frame ones; the method was immunoSEQ multiplex PCR. The sample has around 130,000 clones; 86% are singletons. The input for sequencing was peripheral blood, taken 28 days after the second AZD1222 dose. These receptors came from an adult who received the AZD1222 COVID-19 vaccine.

The rearrangement links TRBV5-6 to TRBJ2-7, with D tentatively TRBD2 (6 bases). The CDR3 is 15 residues long. Per the germline V gene, CDR1 is SGHDT and CDR2 is YYEEEE. The V end was cut by 5 bases, the J end by 3 bases, with 18 bases between. CDR3 amino acids: CASSNRDFRHYEQYF. In DNA, the CDR3 is TGTGCCAGCAGTAACCGGGACTTTCGCCACTACGAGCAGTACTTC.

J is TRBJ2-7 and V is TRBV18; 8 nucleotides align to TRBD1. Germline V CDR1 and CDR2: KGHSH, LQKENI. Losses at the gene ends were 3 bases for V and 1 base for J; bases not matched to a gene: 5. The CDR3 spans 15 residues. The CDR3: CASSPVRDRSYEQYF. As DNA, the CDR3 is TGTGCCAGCTCACCGGTCCGGGACAGGTCCTACGAGCAGTACTTC.

The chain recombines TRBV9 with TRBJ1-3; D uncertain. There are 12 residues in the CDR3. V was trimmed by 3 bases and J by 4 bases, leaving 5 bases between them. Germline CDR1 SGDLS, CDR2 YYNGEE. In nucleotides, the CDR3 is TGTGCCAGCAGCGCGGCCGGAAACACCATATATTTT. Translating gives CASSAAGNTIYF.

CDR3: CASSRRTVNEKLFF. The CDR3 DNA follows: TGTGCCAGCAGCCGCCGGACTGTTAATGAAAAACTGTTTTTT. The V call is TRBV3-1 (or the pseudogene TRBV3-2), the J call TRBJ1-4; D remains ambiguous. The CDR3 length is 14 residues. V was shortened by 4 bases and J by 4 bases, with 10 bases between the two germline ends. CDR1 is LGHDT and CDR2 is YNNKEL in the germline V gene (reference sequence).

This clone was counted at least ten times. The chain employs TRBV6-4 and TRBJ2-1, with TRBD1 matching over 8 bases. With V trimmed by 6 bases and J by 7 bases, 8 bases remained unmatched. CDR3 length: 14 amino acids. Germline CDR1 and CDR2: MRHNA and SNTAGT. Here the CDR3 DNA reads TGTGCCAGCAGCCGGGGACAGGAGCCAAATGAGCAGTTCTTC. Translated, it gives CASSRGQEPNEQFF.

This clone was counted ten times or more. The chain links TRBV19 to TRBJ2-7; no clear D. There are 14 residues in the CDR3. CDR1 LNHDA and CDR2 SQIVND come from the germline V gene (reference sequence). The germline V and J ends were trimmed by 4 bases and 3 bases, with 13 bases remaining between them. CDR3 in DNA: TGTGCCAGTAGTAAGGTCGACGGATACTACGAGCAGTACTTC. Its translation: CASSKVDGYYEQYF.

This rearrangement joins TRBV19 to TRBJ1-2; TRBD1 matches 10 bases. The CDR3 runs 16 residues. Unmatched junction bases numbered 16, after V lost 10 bases and J lost 5 bases. Per germline, CDR1 LNHDA and CDR2 SQIVND (reference sequence). The chain's CDR3 is CATKPSRDRGVYGYTF. CDR3 nucleotide sequence: TGTGCCACCAAACCCAGCCGGGACAGGGGAGTTTATGGCTACACCTTC.

The rearrangement uses TRBV6-5 and TRBJ1-1; 8 nucleotides match TRBD1. The V gene end was trimmed by 0 bases and the J gene end by 11 bases; junction bases not matched to a gene: 8. The CDR3 is made up of 14 amino acids. CDR1 is MNHEY, CDR2 SVGAGI, per germline. CDR3 amino acids: CASSYSTGTGLAFF. CDR3 DNA sequence: TGTGCCAGCAGTTACTCGACTGGGACAGGACTTGCTTTCTTT.

This sequence joins TRBV18 and TRBJ1-1, with D possibly TRBD1 on 5 matching bases. There are 13 residues in the CDR3. V lost 2 bases and J lost 6, with 10 bases in between. Per germline, CDR1 KGHSH and CDR2 LQKENI. CDR3 sequence (DNA): TGTGCCAGCTCACCAGGGACGGTGTCTGAAGCTTTCTTT. The encoded protein is CASSPGTVSEAFF.

This clone has a handful of counts. V gene TRBV11-2 combines with J gene TRBJ2-1; no reliable D call. Looked up from germline, CDR1 is SGHAT and CDR2 is FQNNGV. V lost 0 bases and J 9 bases, leaving 9 bases between the germline ends. CDR3 length equals 13 residues. CDR3 coding DNA: TGTGCCAGCAGCTTAGATCCCAAGCGTGAGCAGTTCTTC. Amino acid sequence: CASSLDPKREQFF.

The chain uses TRBV2 and TRBJ2-2; tentative D call: TRBD1 (5 bases). The germline V gene encodes CDR1 SNHLY and CDR2 FYNNEI. The CDR3 covers 15 residues. V gave up 7 bases and J gave up 0 bases, with 12 bases separating them. CDR3 loop: CASKATVANTGELFF. The DNA for the CDR3 is TGTGCCAGCAAGGCGACAGTTGCGAACACCGGGGAGCTGTTTTTT.